This TCR beta chain was observed in a study of CD4 T cells in relation to SARS-CoV-2 and coronaviruses (dated by TCRdb to the early 2020s). Study-wide context: Across all 12 patients in the convalescent cohort, the median age was roughly 38 years, with a range of roughly 21 to 75 years. Of the roughly twelve convalescent patients, 8 were male and 4 were female, and two of the subjects were Hispanic. Patient-derived lymphoblastoid cell lines were used to map the HLA restriction of shared crossreactive spike epitopes. At the level of individual TCR clonotypes, the study evaluated whether memory CD4+ T cells crossreact between the spike proteins of SARS-CoV-2 and those of common cold coronaviruses. The Adaptive Biotechnologies TCR-sequencing kit was used to sequence samples from three pre-COVID donors and the naive versus memory experiments, while other data came from Illumina-based sequencing. A different, Illumina-based TCR-beta assay was used to sequence expansion assays from other donors in the study.

Broad study findings and their caveats: Sequencing of naive versus memory cells indicated that the assay detects memory recall responses, not primary responses primed during culture. Small numbers of patients and of tested TCRs limited the study. Significantly weaker SARS-CoV-2-driven expansion was shown by crossreactive clones than by monoreactive clones, consistent with antigenic imprinting. Crossreactivity analysis centred on spike protein, so crossreactivity against other viral proteins was not assessed. Roughly 64% of donors had memory CD4+ clonotypes that crossrecognized SARS-CoV-2 and at least one common cold coronavirus spike. No donor contributed both pre-pandemic and post-infection samples, which limited tracing the source of pre-existing responses.

In regard to this clone: Its binding antigen is unknown. No base qualities exist here, and no much larger clone lies one base off it.

Uncultured naive and memory CD4+ T cell DNA received deep-resolution immunoSEQ TCR-beta sequencing. As for the authors' bioinformatics: During preprocessing, nonproductive sequences were discarded, as were any CDR3s that did not begin with C, did not end with F or W, or were shorter than 7 amino acids. Cultured and uncultured naive and memory CD4+ repertoires were searched for CDR3s previously identified as spike- and CEF-reactive. CDR3 homology was measured as pairwise Levenshtein distance, computed with the stringdist R package after trimming three terminal residues from each end. Drawn from immuneACCESS, this table holds only the in-frame rearrangements with V and J called that TCRdb kept. Clones are partly lost; checked studies trace under half to an unresolved V gene and leave the rest unexplained. Clonal size and the V and J genes are those of that table, whereas D and trimming came from the DNA. Within this sample are fewer than 14,000 clones, with 75% to 90% of them counted one time only. Approximately 2.1% of the sample comes from the top ten.

Trimming costs V 5 bases and J 0 bases, and their ends lie 14 bases apart. CDR1 and CDR2, per the germline V gene (reference sequence), are SEHNR and FQNEAQ. CDR3 length: 17 amino acids, cysteine to phenylalanine. The kept DNA is CDR3 alone, 51 bases in frame from the first base. Naive and memory CD4+ T cells were separated from cryopreserved PBMCs by CD4 enrichment followed by EasySep naive CD4+ T cell enrichment. Ficoll-Paque PLUS gradient centrifugation was used to isolate PBMCs from either whole blood or leukapheresis product. PBMCs were either cryopreserved at -140 degrees C or used fresh in the expansion assay. The QIAamp Micro DNA Kit was used to extract genomic DNA from the CD4+ T cells.

The sequencing sample was made of naive CD4+ T cells from PBMCs. Per the publication, the cell subset or site label means: naive CD4+ T cells isolated by negative enrichment. The sequence links TRBV7-9 to TRBJ2-6, with the D gene possibly TRBD1 or TRBD2, each one fitting 5 bases. The TCR originated in an adult with COVID-19. The nucleotide sequence is TGTGCCAGCAGCCCCACAACGGGGCTCTCTGGGGCCAACGTCCTGACTTTC. This gives the protein CASSPTTGLSGANVLTF.